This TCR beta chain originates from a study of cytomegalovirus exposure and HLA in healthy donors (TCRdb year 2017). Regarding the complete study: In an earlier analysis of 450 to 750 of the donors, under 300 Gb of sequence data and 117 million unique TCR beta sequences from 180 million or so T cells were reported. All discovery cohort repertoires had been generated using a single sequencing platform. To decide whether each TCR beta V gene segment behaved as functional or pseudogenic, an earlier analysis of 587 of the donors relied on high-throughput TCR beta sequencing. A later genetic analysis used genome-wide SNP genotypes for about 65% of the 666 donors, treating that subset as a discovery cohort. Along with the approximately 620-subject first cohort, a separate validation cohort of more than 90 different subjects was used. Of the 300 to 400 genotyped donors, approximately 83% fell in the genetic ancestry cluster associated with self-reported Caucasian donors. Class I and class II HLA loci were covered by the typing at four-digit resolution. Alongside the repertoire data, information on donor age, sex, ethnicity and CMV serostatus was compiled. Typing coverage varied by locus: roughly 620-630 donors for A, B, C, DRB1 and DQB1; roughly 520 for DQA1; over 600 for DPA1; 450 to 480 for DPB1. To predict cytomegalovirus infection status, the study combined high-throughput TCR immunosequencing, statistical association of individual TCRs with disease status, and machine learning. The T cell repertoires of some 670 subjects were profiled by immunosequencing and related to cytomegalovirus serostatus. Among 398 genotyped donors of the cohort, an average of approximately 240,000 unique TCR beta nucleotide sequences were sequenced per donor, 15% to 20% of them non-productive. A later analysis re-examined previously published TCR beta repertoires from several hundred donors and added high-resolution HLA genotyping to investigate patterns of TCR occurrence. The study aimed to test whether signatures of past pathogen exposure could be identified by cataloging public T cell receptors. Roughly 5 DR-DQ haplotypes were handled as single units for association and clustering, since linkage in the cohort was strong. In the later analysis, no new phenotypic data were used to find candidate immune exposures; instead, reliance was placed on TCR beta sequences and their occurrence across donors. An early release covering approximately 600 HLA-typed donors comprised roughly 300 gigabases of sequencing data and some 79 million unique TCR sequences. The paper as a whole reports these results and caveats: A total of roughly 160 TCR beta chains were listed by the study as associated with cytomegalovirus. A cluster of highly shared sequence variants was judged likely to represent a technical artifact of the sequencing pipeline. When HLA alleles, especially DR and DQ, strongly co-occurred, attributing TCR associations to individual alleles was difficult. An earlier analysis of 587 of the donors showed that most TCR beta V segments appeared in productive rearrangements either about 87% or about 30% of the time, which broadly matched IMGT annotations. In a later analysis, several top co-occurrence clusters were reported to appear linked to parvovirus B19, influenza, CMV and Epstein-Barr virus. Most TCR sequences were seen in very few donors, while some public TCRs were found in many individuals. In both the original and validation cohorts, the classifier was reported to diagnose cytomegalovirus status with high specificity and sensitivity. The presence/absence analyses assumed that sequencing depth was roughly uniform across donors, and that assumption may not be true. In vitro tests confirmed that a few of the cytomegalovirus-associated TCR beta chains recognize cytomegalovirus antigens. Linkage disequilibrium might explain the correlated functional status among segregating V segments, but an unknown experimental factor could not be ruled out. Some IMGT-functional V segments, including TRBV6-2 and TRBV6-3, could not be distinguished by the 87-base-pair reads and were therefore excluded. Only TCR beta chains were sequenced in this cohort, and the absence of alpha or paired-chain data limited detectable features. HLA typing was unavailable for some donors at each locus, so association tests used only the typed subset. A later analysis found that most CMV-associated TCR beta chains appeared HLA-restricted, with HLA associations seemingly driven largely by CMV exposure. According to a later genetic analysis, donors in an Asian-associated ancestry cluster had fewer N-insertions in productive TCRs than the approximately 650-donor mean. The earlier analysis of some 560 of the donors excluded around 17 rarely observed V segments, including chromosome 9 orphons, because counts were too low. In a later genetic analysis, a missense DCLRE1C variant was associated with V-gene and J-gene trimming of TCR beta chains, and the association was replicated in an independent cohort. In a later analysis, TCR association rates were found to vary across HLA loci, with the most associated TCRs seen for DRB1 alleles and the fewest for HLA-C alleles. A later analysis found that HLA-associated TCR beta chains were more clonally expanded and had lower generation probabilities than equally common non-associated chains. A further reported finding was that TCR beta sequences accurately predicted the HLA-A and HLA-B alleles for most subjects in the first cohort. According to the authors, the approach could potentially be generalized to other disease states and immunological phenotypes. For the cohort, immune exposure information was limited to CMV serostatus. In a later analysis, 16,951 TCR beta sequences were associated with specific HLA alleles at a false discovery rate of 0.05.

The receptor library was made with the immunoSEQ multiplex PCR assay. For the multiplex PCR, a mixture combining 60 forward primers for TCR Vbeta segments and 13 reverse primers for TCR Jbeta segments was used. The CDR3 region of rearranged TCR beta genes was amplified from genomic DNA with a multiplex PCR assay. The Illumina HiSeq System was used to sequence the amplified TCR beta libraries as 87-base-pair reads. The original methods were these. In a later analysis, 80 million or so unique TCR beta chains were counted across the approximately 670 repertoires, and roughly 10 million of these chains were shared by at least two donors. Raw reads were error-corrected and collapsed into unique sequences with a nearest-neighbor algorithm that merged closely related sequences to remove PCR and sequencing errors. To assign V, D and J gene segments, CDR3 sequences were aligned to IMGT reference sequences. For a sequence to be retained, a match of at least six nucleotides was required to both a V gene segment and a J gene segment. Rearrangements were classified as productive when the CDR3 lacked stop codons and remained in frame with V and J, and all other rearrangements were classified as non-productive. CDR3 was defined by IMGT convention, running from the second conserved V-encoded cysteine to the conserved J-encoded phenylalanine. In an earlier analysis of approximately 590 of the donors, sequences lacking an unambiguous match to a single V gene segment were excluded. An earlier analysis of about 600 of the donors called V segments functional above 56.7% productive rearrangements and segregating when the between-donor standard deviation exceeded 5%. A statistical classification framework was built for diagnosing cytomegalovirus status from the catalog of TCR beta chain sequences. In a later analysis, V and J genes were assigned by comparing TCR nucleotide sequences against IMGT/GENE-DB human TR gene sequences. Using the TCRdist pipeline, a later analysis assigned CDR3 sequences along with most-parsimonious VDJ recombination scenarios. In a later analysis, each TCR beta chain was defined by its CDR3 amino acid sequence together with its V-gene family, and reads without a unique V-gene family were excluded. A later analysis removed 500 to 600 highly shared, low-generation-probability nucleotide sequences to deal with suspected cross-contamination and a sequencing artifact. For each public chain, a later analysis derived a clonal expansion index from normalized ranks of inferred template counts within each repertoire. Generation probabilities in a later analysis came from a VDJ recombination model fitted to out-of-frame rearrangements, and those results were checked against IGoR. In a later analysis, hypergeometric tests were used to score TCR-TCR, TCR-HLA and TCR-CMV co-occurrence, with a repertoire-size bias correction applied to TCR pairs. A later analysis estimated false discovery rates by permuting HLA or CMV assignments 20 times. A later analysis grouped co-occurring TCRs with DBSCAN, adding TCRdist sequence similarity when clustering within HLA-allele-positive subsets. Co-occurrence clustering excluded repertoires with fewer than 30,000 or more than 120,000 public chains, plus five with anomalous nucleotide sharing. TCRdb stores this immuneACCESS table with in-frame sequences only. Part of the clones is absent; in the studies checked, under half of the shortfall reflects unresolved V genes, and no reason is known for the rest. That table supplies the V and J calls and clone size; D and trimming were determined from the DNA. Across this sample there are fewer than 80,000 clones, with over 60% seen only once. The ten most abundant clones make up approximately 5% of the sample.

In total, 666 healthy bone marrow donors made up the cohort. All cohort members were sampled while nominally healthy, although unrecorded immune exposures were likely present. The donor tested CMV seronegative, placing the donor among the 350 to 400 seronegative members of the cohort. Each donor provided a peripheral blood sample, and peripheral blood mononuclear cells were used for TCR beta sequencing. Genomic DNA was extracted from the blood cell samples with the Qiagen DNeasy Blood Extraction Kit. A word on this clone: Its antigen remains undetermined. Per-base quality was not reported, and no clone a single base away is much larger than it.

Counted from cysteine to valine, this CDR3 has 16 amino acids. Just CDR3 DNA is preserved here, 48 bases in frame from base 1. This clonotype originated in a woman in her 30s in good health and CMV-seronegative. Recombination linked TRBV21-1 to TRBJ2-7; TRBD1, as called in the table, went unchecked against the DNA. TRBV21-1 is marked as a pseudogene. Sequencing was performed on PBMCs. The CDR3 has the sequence CASRKTGPTLPYEQYV. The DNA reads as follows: TGTGCCAGCAGAAAAACAGGGCCCACCCTCCCCTACGAGCAGTACGTC.